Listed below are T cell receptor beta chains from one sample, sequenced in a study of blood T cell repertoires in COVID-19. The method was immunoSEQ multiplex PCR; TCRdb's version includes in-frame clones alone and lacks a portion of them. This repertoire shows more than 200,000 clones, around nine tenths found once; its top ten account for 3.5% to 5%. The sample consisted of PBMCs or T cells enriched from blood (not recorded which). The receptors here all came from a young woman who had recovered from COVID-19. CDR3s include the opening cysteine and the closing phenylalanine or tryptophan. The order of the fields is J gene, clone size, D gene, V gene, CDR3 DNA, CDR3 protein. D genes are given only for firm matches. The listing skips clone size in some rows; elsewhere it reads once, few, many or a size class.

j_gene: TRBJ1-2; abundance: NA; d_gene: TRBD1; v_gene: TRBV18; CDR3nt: TGTGCCAGCTCACCACAGGGGGCGACCTATGGCTACACCTTC; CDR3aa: CASSPQGATYGYTF
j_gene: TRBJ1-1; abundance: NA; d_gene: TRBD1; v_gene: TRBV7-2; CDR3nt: TGTGCCAGCAGCTTGGATCAGGGGGACACTGAAGCTTTCTTT; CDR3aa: CASSLDQGDTEAFF
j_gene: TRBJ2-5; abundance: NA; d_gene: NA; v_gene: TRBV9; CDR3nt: TGTGCCAGCAGCTCCGGAGAGGATAAGGGGGAGACCCAGTACTTC; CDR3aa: CASSSGEDKGETQYF
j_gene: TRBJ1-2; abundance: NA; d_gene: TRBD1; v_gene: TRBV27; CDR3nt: TGTGCCAGCAGTTTAATCGGGAGGGGGCTCGCAGGCTACACCTTC; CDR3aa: CASSLIGRGLAGYTF
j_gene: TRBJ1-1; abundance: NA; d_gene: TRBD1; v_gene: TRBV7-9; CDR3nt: TGTGCCAGCGCCATACGACAGGGTGCCACTGAAGCTTTCTTT; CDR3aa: CASAIRQGATEAFF
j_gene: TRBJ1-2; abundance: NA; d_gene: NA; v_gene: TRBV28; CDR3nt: TGTGCCAGCAGTACTTCCTCGAGTGGCTACACCTTC; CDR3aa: CASSTSSSGYTF
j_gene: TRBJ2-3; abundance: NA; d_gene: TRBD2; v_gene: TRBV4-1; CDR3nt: TGCGCCAGCAGCCAACAACCCGCGCGGGAGTTTAGGACAGATACGCAGTATTTT; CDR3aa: CASSQQPAREFRTDTQYF
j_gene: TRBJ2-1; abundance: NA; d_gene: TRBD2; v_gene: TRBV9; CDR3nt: TGTGCCAGCAGCGTAGCTTCGGGGACTAGCGGACGGAGCTCCTACAATGAGCAGTTCTTC; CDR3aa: CASSVASGTSGRSSYNEQFF
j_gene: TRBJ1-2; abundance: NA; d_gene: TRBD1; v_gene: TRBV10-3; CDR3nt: TGTGCCATCTCCGGGACAGACCCAGCTAACTATGGCTACACCTTC; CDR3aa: CAISGTDPANYGYTF
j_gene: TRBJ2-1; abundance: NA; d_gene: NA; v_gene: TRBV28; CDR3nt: TGTGCCAGCAGTCCACCGGGTCGCTACTCATTCTTC; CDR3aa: CASSPPGRYSFF
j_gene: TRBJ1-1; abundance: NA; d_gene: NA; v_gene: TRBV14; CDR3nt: TGTGCCAGCAGCCAAGTTGCGGGGGGAAACACTGAAGCTTTCTTT; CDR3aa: CASSQVAGGNTEAFF
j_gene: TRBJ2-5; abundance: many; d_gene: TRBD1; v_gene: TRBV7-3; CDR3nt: TGTGCCAGCAGCCCACGGACAGGGAGGAGGGAGACCCAGTACTTC; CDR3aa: CASSPRTGRRETQYF
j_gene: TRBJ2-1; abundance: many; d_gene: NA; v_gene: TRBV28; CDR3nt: TGTGCCAGCAGTACGGGAGCAGGTAATGAGCAGTTCTTC; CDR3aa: CASSTGAGNEQFF
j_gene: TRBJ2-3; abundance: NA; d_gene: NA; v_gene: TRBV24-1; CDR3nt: TGTGCCACCAGTGATTTCGGAGATACGCAGTATTTT; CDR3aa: CATSDFGDTQYF
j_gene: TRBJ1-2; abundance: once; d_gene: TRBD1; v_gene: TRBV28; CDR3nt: TGTGCCAGCATAACCGGGACAGGCTATGGCTACACCTTC; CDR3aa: CASITGTGYGYTF
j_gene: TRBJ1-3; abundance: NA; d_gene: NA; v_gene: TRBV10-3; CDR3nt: TGTGCCATCAGTGGGACAGTCTCTGGAAACACCATATATTTT; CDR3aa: CAISGTVSGNTIYF